A single sample gave rise to the 3 T cell receptor beta chains below, sequenced in a study of blood T cell repertoires in COVID-19. The assay was immunoSEQ multiplex PCR, and TCRdb's table has in-frame clones only and misses some. The sample carries more than 400,000 clones, approximately 86% recorded once. The sample taken for sequencing was PBMCs or T cells enriched from blood (not recorded which). The receptors originated from a woman between 18 and 30 years old who had recovered from COVID-19.

The J gene is TRBJ2-1, the V gene TRBV9; 8 bases agree with TRBD1. This CDR3 is 15 amino acids long. The ends lost 4 bases at V and 5 bases at J; junction bases unmatched: 8. Germline values: CDR1 SGDLS, CDR2 YYNGEE. CDR3 protein: CASSRPQDRDNEQFF. CDR3 in DNA: TGTGCCAGCAGCCGACCCCAGGACAGGGACAATGAGCAGTTCTTC.

The rearrangement uses TRBV28 and TRBJ1-2, with D tentatively TRBD1 (6 bases). V shed 1 base and J shed 8 bases, with 20 bases lying between them. The CDR3 has 16 residues. CDR1 is MDHEN, CDR2 SYDVKM, per germline. The CDR3 here is CASSLSRAGGAGGYTF. The CDR3 DNA reads TGTGCCAGCAGTTTATCCCGTGCGGGGGGGGCGGGCGGCTACACCTTC.

V gene TRBV30 combines with J gene TRBJ1-1, with D maybe TRBD1 (5 bases). Germline CDR1 GTSNPN, CDR2 SVGIG (reference sequence). The CDR3 loop spans 15 amino acids. V lost 4 bases and J 1 base, leaving 16 bases between the germline ends. The CDR3 reads CAWTKGFRENTEAFF. The CDR3 nucleotides read TGTGCCTGGACCAAAGGCTTCAGGGAGAACACTGAAGCTTTCTTT.